The T cell receptor beta chain under discussion was sequenced for a study of OX40 agonist ivuxolimab in advanced cancers. Libraries were prepared by immunoSEQ multiplex PCR; TCRdb keeps only in-frame clonotypes and omits some of them. The profile shows around 95,000 clones, 90% to 95% of them singletons. The input for sequencing was CD4+ or CD8+ T cells sorted from blood, taken in a trial of the OX40 agonist ivuxolimab. This clonotype originated in an adult with an advanced solid tumor such as melanoma, head and neck, liver or kidney cancer.

CDR3 protein: CASSVTVDYEQYF. The CDR3 DNA sequence: TGTGCCAGCAGTGTAACAGTTGACTACGAGCAGTACTTC. V usage is TRBV28 and J usage is TRBJ2-7; D not certain. Germline CDR1 is MDHEN and CDR2 is SYDVKM. Trimming stripped 5 bases from V and 3 bases from J, with 11 bases between. The CDR3 runs to 13 residues.